This entry lists 15 T cell receptor beta chains sequenced from one sample in a study of cytomegalovirus exposure and HLA in healthy donors (dated by TCRdb to 2015 to 2018). Library preparation was by the immunoSEQ multiplex PCR assay. A mixture of 60 forward primers for TCR Vbeta segments and 13 reverse primers for TCR Jbeta segments was used in the multiplex PCR. TCRdb re-hosts the immuneACCESS table, in-frame sequences only. Its copies lack some clones; in the studies checked, an unresolved V gene accounts for under half of them, and the cause for the rest is not known. Present in this sample are about 160,000 clones, roughly 80% of which were seen just once. The ten top clones hold approximately 7% of the sample. The sequenced sample consisted of PBMCs. These receptors came from a woman between 25 and 40 years old in good health and CMV-seropositive.

The chain recombines TRBV5-6 with TRBJ2-5; D is possibly TRBD1 (5 bases). Between the trimmed V and J ends, which lost 4 bases and 7 bases, there was a span of 17 bases. The CDR3 is made up of 14 amino acids. Per germline, CDR1 SGHDT and CDR2 YYEEEE. This CDR3 reads CASSHPDIPGTQYF. The CDR3 DNA reads as TGTGCCAGCAGCCATCCGGACATACCAGGGACCCAGTACTTC.

The chain combines TRBV7-3 with TRBJ2-1, with 7 bases lining up with TRBD2. With V trimmed by 1 base and J by 10 bases, 13 bases remained unmatched. The CDR3 length is 16 residues. Germline CDR1 is SGHTA and CDR2 is FQGTGA. The CDR3 reads CASSLREAGPGLEQFF. The CDR3 nucleotides are TGTGCCAGCAGCTTAAGGGAAGCGGGGCCAGGTTTGGAGCAGTTCTTC.

This clone has more than one count but fewer than ten. The J gene is TRBJ2-3, the V gene TRBV9; 8 bases agree with TRBD1. CDR1 and CDR2 from the germline V gene are SGDLS and YYNGEE. The CDR3 consists of 15 residues. With V trimmed by 0 bases and J by 5 bases, 5 bases remained unmatched. The CDR3 here is CASSVDGQGGDTQYF. The CDR3, as DNA: TGTGCCAGCAGCGTAGATGGACAGGGAGGAGATACGCAGTATTTT.

The chain is built from TRBV19 and TRBJ1-3; D gene unclear. The CDR3 extends over 14 amino acids. Germline V gene data show CDR1 as LNHDA and CDR2 as SQIVND (reference sequence). V lost 3 bases and J 3 bases, leaving 9 bases between the germline ends. In nucleotides, the CDR3 is TGTGCCAGTAGTATTGGAGGGAATGGAAACACCATATATTTT. This gives the protein CASSIGGNGNTIYF.

V usage is TRBV6-1 and J usage is TRBJ1-3, with D perhaps matching TRBD1 (5 bases). Deletions cut 7 bases from V and 4 bases from J, with 14 bases between. Germline CDR1 is MNHNS and CDR2 is SASEGT. CDR3 length equals 14 residues. CDR3 bases: TGTGCCAGCATTCCTGGGGGGACCGGAAACACCATATATTTT. It specifies CASIPGGTGNTIYF.

This clone was detected a few times. The chain employs TRBV19 and TRBJ2-7; D is perhaps TRBD2 (6 bases). The CDR3 contains 13 residues. Trimming cost V 4 bases and J 2 bases, with 9 bases left between them. The germline V gene has CDR1 LNHDA and CDR2 SQIVND (reference sequence). CDR3 loop: CASSTGLTYEQYF. In DNA form, the CDR3 reads TGTGCCAGTAGTACGGGACTTACCTACGAGCAGTACTTC. The variable domain in full, with the rest retrieved from reference TRBV19 and TRBJ2-7, is DGGITQSPKYLFRKEGQNVTLSCEQNLNHDAMYWYRQDPGQGLRLIYYSQIVNDFQKGDIAEGYSVSREKKESFPLTVTSAQKNPTAFYLCASSTGLTYEQYFGPGTRLTVT.

This clone came up once. This chain links TRBV10-3 with TRBJ1-5; 11 positions match TRBD1. V trimming: 5 bases; J trimming: 5 bases; junction bases outside the gene matches: 8. The germline gives CDR1 ENHRY, CDR2 SYGVKD. The CDR3 consists of 16 residues. CDR3 in DNA: TGTGCCATCAGTTCCCTAGGACAGGGGGCTGATCAGCCCCAGCATTTT. Protein: CAISSLGQGADQPQHF.

The chain carries TRBV18 and TRBJ1-2, with D possibly being TRBD1 (5 bases). V lost 1 base and J lost 4, with 13 bases in between. There are 15 residues in the CDR3. Germline V gene sequence: CDR1 KGHSH, CDR2 LQKENI. The CDR3 is CASSPLAGEVYGYTF. The CDR3 coding sequence is TGTGCCAGCTCACCACTGGCGGGGGAGGTCTATGGCTACACCTTC.

This chain connects TRBV11-2 to TRBJ1-1; 7 nucleotides agree with TRBD1. With 5 bases clipped from V and 4 bases from J, the junction kept 7 bases outside the gene matches. Germline CDR1 is SGHAT and CDR2 is FQNNGV. This CDR3 spans 14 amino acids. The CDR3 nucleotides read TGTGCCAGCAGCCAGAACAGGGGTCGCACTGAAGCTTTCTTT. Encoded protein: CASSQNRGRTEAFF.

The chain recombines TRBV6-1 with TRBJ2-3; 12 bases line up with TRBD1. Germline-derived CDR1 and CDR2 are MNHNS and SASEGT. Trimming removed 6 bases from V and 7 bases from J; junction bases left unmatched: 5. The CDR3 is made up of 14 amino acids. The DNA of the CDR3 is TGTGCCAGCAGGAGGGACAGGGGGCTATATACGCAGTATTTT. Amino acid sequence: CASRRDRGLYTQYF.

V and J are TRBV28 and TRBJ1-2; D is unresolved. This CDR3 comprises 15 residues. The ends were cut back, 5 bases at V and 2 bases at J, with 15 bases in the middle. The germline CDR1 and CDR2 sequences are MDHEN and SYDVKM. For the CDR3, the DNA is TGTGCCAGCAGTCAGGCCGACCGGATGAACTATGGCTACACCTTC. Translation gives CASSQADRMNYGYTF.

The chain combines TRBV2 with TRBJ2-7, with D uncertain. CDR1 and CDR2 from the germline V gene are SNHLY and FYNNEI. The CDR3 length is 13 residues. V gave up 2 bases and J gave up 7 bases, with 12 bases separating them. CDR3: CASSESILTEQYF. The CDR3 DNA reads TGTGCCAGCAGTGAAAGTATCCTGACTGAGCAGTACTTC.

The rearrangement joins TRBV9 to TRBJ1-6, with D possibly matching TRBD1 (6 bases). CDR3 size: 17 residues. Germline lookup yields CDR1 SGDLS and CDR2 YYNGEE. Trimming pared 4 bases from V and 0 bases from J, leaving 14 bases between. The CDR3 DNA reads as TGTGCCAGCAGCAGACAAGGGGGTAGCTCCTATAATTCACCCCTCCACTTT. Translating gives CASSRQGGSSYNSPLHF.

This chain joins TRBV5-6 and TRBJ1-2; D might be TRBD1 (5 bases). Germline V lookup: CDR1 SGHDT, CDR2 YYEEEE. Trimming left V 7 bases short and J 3 bases short, with 16 bases between. The CDR3 totals 14 residues. The CDR3 spells CASVQQGGYYGYTF. In DNA, the CDR3 is TGTGCCAGCGTCCAGCAGGGCGGCTACTATGGCTACACCTTC.

The CDR3 sequence: CSVESGNGQPQHF. CDR3 DNA sequence: TGCAGCGTTGAGTCGGGGAATGGCCAGCCCCAGCATTTT. The chain carries TRBV29-1 and TRBJ1-5; no reliable D call. Germline CDR1 and CDR2: SQVTM and ANQGSEA. The CDR3 spans 13 residues. The germline V and J ends were trimmed by 3 bases and 7 bases, with 13 bases remaining between them.